This T cell receptor (beta chain) was obtained from a study of cytomegalovirus exposure and HLA in healthy donors. Looked up from germline, CDR1 is SGHAT and CDR2 is FQNNGV. Trimming took 2 bases from V and 7 from J, leaving 14 bases between them. This CDR3 is built from 15 residues. This clone was seen just once. Its antigen remains unknown. The PCR employed 60 Vbeta primers together with 13 Jbeta primers. The repertoire was sequenced with immunoSEQ multiplex PCR; TCRdb's copy has only in-frame clones and lacks some. This table has approximately 250,000 clones, around 80% appearing once. Study observations and caveats: Trimming of TCR beta V- and J-genes showed a link, identified in a later analysis, to a missense DCLRE1C variant. Most subjects had HLA-A and HLA-B alleles reportedly predicted accurately by TCR beta sequences. In a later analysis, fewer than 20,000 TCR beta sequences were associated with HLA alleles at 0.05 false discovery rate.

The chain couples TRBV11-2 to TRBJ2-2, with D possibly TRBD2 on 5 matching bases. Sequencing was carried out using PBMCs. The sequence came from a boy aged 10-17 years in good health and CMV-seronegative. The CDR3 DNA sequence: TGTGCCAGCAGCTTATCGAGAGGGTGGGGCGGGGAGCTGTTTTTT. Translating gives CASSLSRGWGGELFF.